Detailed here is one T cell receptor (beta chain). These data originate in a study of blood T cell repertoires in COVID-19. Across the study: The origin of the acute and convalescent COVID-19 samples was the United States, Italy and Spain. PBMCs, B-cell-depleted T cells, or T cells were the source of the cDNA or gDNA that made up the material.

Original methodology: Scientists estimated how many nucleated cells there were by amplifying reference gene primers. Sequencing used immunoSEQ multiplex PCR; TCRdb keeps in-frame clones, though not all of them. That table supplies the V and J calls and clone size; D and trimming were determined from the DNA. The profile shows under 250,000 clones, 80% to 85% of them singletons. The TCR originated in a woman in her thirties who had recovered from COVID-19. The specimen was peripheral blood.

The chain's CDR3 is CASSLLIGTGNTGELFF. The CDR3 bases are TGTGCCAGCAGCTTATTAATCGGGACAGGGAACACCGGGGAGCTGTTTTTT. This chain joins TRBV11-2 and TRBJ2-2; the match to TRBD1 covers 8 bases. The germline V gene encodes CDR1 SGHAT and CDR2 FQNNGV. Germline trimming cut 2 bases from V and 1 base from J; bases unmatched to any gene: 6. This CDR3 is built from 17 residues.